The 4 T cell receptor beta chains reported below all come from one sample, sequenced in a study of PD-1 blockade in classical Hodgkin lymphoma. This table comes from immunoSEQ multiplex PCR, and its TCRdb copy is limited to in-frame clones, with some not included. The repertoire includes 10,000 or so clones, about 86% of them detected once, and roughly 25% sits in the top ten. The time point: cycle 4 day 1 (C4D1), after more than five weeks of nivolumab. Every patient relapsed after autologous stem cell transplantation, and brentuximab vedotin exposure varied. The sequencing here drew on peripheral blood mononuclear cells (PBMCs), taken before the fourth cycle of nivolumab. These receptors were obtained from a human donor with classical Hodgkin lymphoma.

This chain connects TRBV2 to TRBJ1-5; D possibly corresponds to TRBD1 (5 bases). Deletions cut 7 bases from V and 4 bases from J, with 11 bases between. The CDR3 runs to 13 residues. The germline V gene has CDR1 SNHLY and CDR2 FYNNEI. CDR3 nucleotides: TGTGCCAGCAAGGGGTTAGAGAATCAGCCCCAGCATTTT. Residues: CASKGLENQPQHF.

This clone was counted only a few times. V usage is TRBV2 and J usage is TRBJ1-5, with D possibly TRBD1 on 6 matching bases. Germline CDR1 is SNHLY and CDR2 is FYNNEI. V was clipped by 5 bases and J by 0 bases, with 11 bases between them. CDR3 length: 15 residues. CDR3 DNA sequence: TGTGCCAGCAGTTCCAGGGGAAATAGCAATCAGCCCCAGCATTTT. It translates to CASSSRGNSNQPQHF.

This clone was seen only once. The rearrangement links TRBV19 to TRBJ1-1; D possibly corresponds to TRBD1 (6 bases). The CDR3 is 17 residues long. The V gene's germline CDR1 is LNHDA and CDR2 SQIVND (reference sequence). V was pared by 1 base and J by 1 base, with 16 bases between. For the CDR3, the DNA is TGTGCCAGTAGTATAGTATCAGGGGACCGATGGAACACTGAAGCTTTCTTT. Translation gives CASSIVSGDRWNTEAFF.

The genes are TRBV5-1 and TRBJ2-3; TRBD2 matches at 11 bases. This CDR3 contains 16 residues. In germline, CDR1 is SGHRS, CDR2 YFSETQ. The J segment lost 3 bases and the V segment lost 0 bases, leaving 3 bases of the junction unmatched. In DNA, the CDR3 is TGCGCCAGCAGCTTGGTTAGCGGGGGGGTTACAGATACGCAGTATTTT. Translation: CASSLVSGGVTDTQYF.